A single T cell receptor beta chain is shown here with its context. Germline V gives CDR1 MGHRA, CDR2 YSYEKL. The trim removed 8 bases at V and 1 base at J, leaving 19 bases unmatched. The CDR3 is 18 amino acids. Assay used: immunoSEQ multiplex PCR; TCRdb lists only in-frame clones, some missing. This table has around 97,000 clones, roughly 80% appearing once. These data come from a study of T cell clones after liver transplantation. The sequencing used CD4+ T cells from blood, collected 45 to 50 months after liver transplant. This TCR derives from a human patient who received a liver transplant. Some T cells may be transferred from the graft donor. The V call is TRBV4-1, the J call TRBJ2-5, with TRBD2 matching 7 bases. CDR3 bases: TGCGCCAGCGAAGCCCGTGAAGGTGGAGCGGGGTCCCAAGAGACCCAGTACTTC. It specifies CASEAREGGAGSQETQYF.